The T cell receptor (beta chain) described here comes from a study of CD8+CD57+ T cells in acquired aplastic anemia (dated by TCRdb to 2017 to 2018). About the full investigation: On average, sorted CD4+ and CD8+ cells yielded approximately 3 ug of extracted DNA, with a range of roughly 0.18 to 27.4 ug. CD8+CD57+ expansion was defined as a frequency above the mean frequency observed in healthy subjects.

Flow cytometry had shown CD8+CD57+ cell expansion in the patients selected for sequencing. Every patient had severe acquired aplastic anemia, diagnosed using the International Study of Aplastic Anemia and Agranulocytosis and Camitta criteria. At the time blood was sampled, none of the patients had received any therapy. TCR repertoires of sorted CD4+ and CD8+ blood T cells from severe aplastic anemia patients and healthy subjects were deep-sequenced in the study. Patients were enrolled under clinicaltrials.gov protocols 00001620, 01623167, 00001397, 00071045, 00081523 and 00961064 in the USA. Ficoll-Paque density gradient centrifugation was used to isolate peripheral blood mononuclear cells. CD4+ and CD8+ T cells were sorted by FACS or magnetic beads before DNA extraction. Genomic DNA served as template for TCR beta VDJ combination and CDR3 sequence profiling. An Illumina HiSeq 2000 was the platform used for TCR repertoire sequencing. In the source study's methods: TRBV/TRBJ rearrangement plots, CDR3 size and DJ length profiles, and Simpson's diversity index were used to evaluate the repertoires. The most abundant DNA sequence in the deep sequencing data was taken as the immunodominant clone. CDR3 amino acid sequences were checked for sharing across subjects and were also compared against the VDJdb database and published repertoires. TCRdb cleaned the public reads at Q25 with fastp, built clones with MiXCR and kept in-frame beta chains. Rows are combined by CDR3 protein, so each entry shows the most common genes and DNA. The V and J calls, along with clone size, are taken from TCRdb and not from the paper's own processing. Recorded for this sample are 200,000 or so distinct CDR3 sequences; over 55% of them occurred a single time. Roughly 53% of the sample goes to the ten largest clones.

General findings and caveats noted by the study authors: Around 30 CD8+ CDR3 sequences were found in both patients and controls but appeared to be highly expressed in patients and within the immunodominant clones of the patients. Between patients and healthy controls, no significant difference in CD8+ Simpson's diversity was found (P=0.060).

Notes on this clonotype: Its antigen is unknown. Base qualities were left out, and no much larger clone turns up one base away.

Between the V and J ends, shortened by 4 bases and 0 bases respectively, the junction contains 12 bases. The CDR3 covers 16 residues, taking in both the cysteine and the phenylalanine. The kept DNA is CDR3 alone, 48 bases in frame from the first base. The germline V gene supplies CDR1 SNHLY and CDR2 FYNNEI. This chain is built from TRBV2 and TRBJ2-2; no D gene can be assigned with confidence. The specimen was sorted CD4+, CD8+, or CD8+CD57+ T cells (not recorded which) from PBMCs. The clonotype comes from a human donor with aplastic anemia. CDR3 sequence: CASSGALGANTGELFF. The nucleotide sequence reads as follows: TGTGCCAGCAGTGGAGCGCTTGGGGCGAACACCGGGGAGCTGTTTTTT.